These 10 T cell receptor beta chains came from one sample sequenced in a study of shared T cell receptors in the human thymus. The repertoire was sequenced with immunoSEQ multiplex PCR; TCRdb's copy has only in-frame clones and lacks some. The table includes approximately 760,000 clones, 80% to 90% detected once. Another study also made use of these data, one on human thymus T cells.

Input material: thymocytes. These receptors were taken from a girl under two years old with a congenital heart defect.

The V gene is TRBV5-8, the J gene TRBJ2-3; TRBD2 aligns across 10 bases. CDR3 length: 15 amino acids. Germline trimming cut 6 bases from V and 4 bases from J; bases unmatched to any gene: 8. Germline lookup yields CDR1 SGHTS and CDR2 YDEGEE. CDR3 bases: TGTGCCAGCACTTACCTAGCGGGGGTAGCAGATACGCAGTATTTT. Amino acid sequence: CASTYLAGVADTQYF.

The genes are TRBV6-5 and TRBJ1-2, with TRBD1 as a possible D gene (5 bases). V was shortened by 6 bases and J by 8 bases, with 10 bases between the two germline ends. There are 11 residues in the CDR3. The V gene's germline CDR1 is MNHEY and CDR2 SVGAGI. DNA for the CDR3: TGTGCCAGCAGATGGGGCACGGGCTACACCTTC. Its translation: CASRWGTGYTF.

V usage is TRBV27 and J usage is TRBJ1-2, with 7 positions matching TRBD1. The CDR3 runs to 16 residues. J gave up 4 bases and V 7 bases, and 15 bases lay outside the gene matches. CDR1 is MNHEY, CDR2 SMNVEV, per germline (reference sequence). The CDR3 DNA sequence: TGTGCCAGCAAATTGCGGGACAGCGAGAGGTTCTATGGCTACACCTTC. Residues: CASKLRDSERFYGYTF.

The chain recombines TRBV4-3 with TRBJ2-1; a possible D gene is TRBD1 (6 bases). This CDR3 spans 17 amino acids. CDR1 is LGHNA and CDR2 is YSLEER in the germline V gene. The V and J ends lost 4 bases and 2 bases respectively, with 18 bases between them. The DNA of the CDR3 is TGCGCCAGCAGCCTCCATTCCTCAGGGGCCACCTACAATGAGCAGTTCTTC. Amino acids: CASSLHSSGATYNEQFF.

The chain links TRBV2 to TRBJ1-2; the D gene is possibly TRBD1 (6 bases). This CDR3 contains 11 residues. V lost 5 bases, J lost 6 bases, and 7 bases lay in between. Germline CDR1 SNHLY, CDR2 FYNNEI. The CDR3 coding sequence is TGTGCCAGCAGTCAGGGGAATGGCTACACCTTC. Translation: CASSQGNGYTF.

The chain couples TRBV5-1 to TRBJ2-1; 14 bases are shared with TRBD2. Germline V gene data show CDR1 as SGHRS and CDR2 as YFSETQ. CDR3 length: 17 amino acids. Trimming removed 4 bases from V and 8 bases from J; junction bases left unmatched: 11. CDR3 in amino acids: CASSNHRLAGGHYEQFF. DNA of the CDR3: TGCGCCAGCAGCAACCACCGACTAGCGGGGGGGCATTATGAGCAGTTCTTC.

The chain links TRBV5-6 to TRBJ2-1, with D possibly TRBD1 on 6 matching bases. Per the germline V gene, CDR1 is SGHDT and CDR2 is YYEEEE. The V gene lost 2 bases and the J gene lost 9 bases, with 21 bases spanning the gap. The CDR3 covers 16 residues. The CDR3 region is CASSLGRSYGTTEQFF. The DNA for the CDR3 is TGTGCCAGCAGCTTAGGACGGTCGTACGGGACAACTGAGCAGTTCTTC.

The chain has TRBV4-1 and TRBJ2-7; the match to TRBD2 covers 8 bases. Germline-derived CDR1 and CDR2 are MGHRA and YSYEKL. The V segment lost 2 bases and the J segment 6 bases; nucleotides outside the gene matches: 9. This CDR3 comprises 15 residues. CDR3 amino acids: CASSQHTGGVCEQYF. DNA for the CDR3: TGCGCCAGCAGCCAACATACCGGGGGGGTGTGCGAGCAGTACTTC.

The gene calls are TRBV11-1 and TRBJ1-1, with 9 positions matching TRBD1. The CDR3 sequence is 17 residues long. J gave up 7 bases and V 7 bases, and 19 bases lay outside the gene matches. The germline V gene encodes CDR1 SGHAT and CDR2 FQDESV (reference sequence). The CDR3 nucleotides read TGTGCCAGCACCCAAAGTCGTCTGGGAGACAGGGGGGATGAAGCTTTCTTT. It encodes CASTQSRLGDRGDEAFF.

This chain joins TRBV2 and TRBJ1-1; TRBD1 aligns across 9 bases. This CDR3 is 13 amino acids long. The germline V gene encodes CDR1 SNHLY and CDR2 FYNNEI. Unmatched junction bases numbered 12, after V lost 11 bases and J lost 8 bases. The CDR3 is CAGNKDRGPEAFF. As DNA, the CDR3 is TGTGCCGGAAATAAGGACAGGGGACCCGAAGCTTTCTTT.